This TCR beta chain stems from a study of post-analysis software for immune sequencing data (dated by TCRdb to about 2015). Study-wide context: Disease courses on record covered relapsing-remitting, secondary progressive and progressive-relapsing multiple sclerosis, though some patients had no subtype annotation. Patient repertoires were compared against roughly 12 previously published healthy control repertoires from donors aged roughly 6 to 26 years. A subset of samples was prepared in parallel using single-end sample barcoding, then pooled and co-amplified after Illumina adapter ligation.

To demonstrate the VDJtools post-analysis software, TCR beta repertoires were profiled from the peripheral blood of more than 10 young patients with multiple sclerosis. The multiple sclerosis patients were children and adolescents ranging in age from roughly 6 to 16 years. CDR1 SGHTA and CDR2 FQGTGA are derived from the germline V gene. Measured from the cysteine to the phenylalanine, the CDR3 is 14 residues long. Just CDR3 DNA is preserved here, 42 bases in frame from base 1. Of note for this clonotype: There is no known antigen for this receptor. Per-nucleotide qualities are absent, and no much larger clonotype sits a single base away.

The receptor library was made with PCR. Sequencing relied on an Illumina HiSeq 2500. Unique molecular identifiers were incorporated into TCR beta cDNA libraries to reduce PCR and sequencing biases. About 500,000 cDNA molecules were obtained for every 1 to 10 million input T cells, so each molecule roughly corresponded to one T cell. Patient libraries were prepared and sequenced with the same protocol used for the earlier healthy control dataset. Samples belonging to the same batch were prepared together, multiplexed and sequenced on a shared HiSeq lane. The source study handled its data this way. MIGEC handled the raw barcoded reads, throwing out single-read molecular identifier groups before consensus assembly and CDR3 extraction. VDJtools was used for post-analysis of the clonotype tables, and diversity was normalized by down-sampling every dataset to the size of the smallest sample. In repertoire overlap clustering, CDR3 amino acid sequences, but not nucleotide sequences, were matched to correct batch-related cross-sample contamination. Through fastp at Q25 and MiXCR, TCRdb rebuilt clones from the public reads, retaining in-frame beta chains. A single entry per CDR3 protein holds the most common genes and DNA from its merged rows. The V and J calls come from TCRdb's annotation, not from the publication. Counted in this sample were 750,000 to 950,000 distinct CDR3 sequences; around 53% of them appeared once. Approximately 4.2% of the sample comes from the top ten.

What the authors observed across the whole study: Multiple sclerosis patients had significantly lower normalized Chao1 diversity than controls, a result that suggests substantial peripheral T-cell clonal expansion. Direct clustering with F measure revealed strong co-clustering of samples prepared in the same batch, which led to a batch-effect correction. The multiple sclerosis patient group was slightly younger than the control group. A few TRBV segments, including TRBV5-6, TRBV5-1 and TRBV20-1, were significantly more frequent in patients than controls.

The sequence was obtained from a girl aged 5-17 years with multiple sclerosis. Sequenced material: blood. The V and J genes are TRBV7-3 and TRBJ2-4, and possibly TRBD2, on 5 matching bases. The J call is doubtful: the DNA matches TRBJ2-7 better. The DNA sequence follows: TGTGCCAGCAGCCCCCGGGAAGTCACCTACGAGCAGTACTTC. Its product reads: CASSPREVTYEQYF.